This T cell receptor (beta chain) was found in a study of blood T cell repertoires in COVID-19. Study at large: Collection of acute and convalescent COVID-19 samples took place in the United States, Italy and Spain. PBMCs, B-cell-depleted T cells, or T cells were the source of the cDNA or gDNA that made up the material.

In the source study's methods: Researchers report that nucleated cell counts were estimated from reference gene primer amplification. This table comes from immunoSEQ multiplex PCR, and its TCRdb copy is limited to in-frame clones, with some not included. That table supplies the V and J calls and clone size; D and trimming were determined from the DNA. Here the sample spans approximately 290,000 clones, around 89% being singletons. V gave up 6 bases and J gave up 4 bases; unmatched junction bases: 7. There are 15 residues in the CDR3. Germline V gene sequence: CDR1 MNHEY, CDR2 SVGAGI. The sequence was obtained from a young man with acute or convalescent COVID-19. V and J are TRBV6-5 and TRBJ2-2, with 8 bases identical to TRBD1. The sample taken for sequencing was peripheral blood. CDR3 nucleotide sequence: TGTGCCAGCAGGTTGACAGGGGTGGCCACCGGGGAGCTGTTTTTT. This gives the protein CASRLTGVATGELFF.